This T cell receptor beta chain comes out of a study of control samples from healthy donors and cancer patients. CDR1 is SGHVS, CDR2 FQNEAQ, per germline. V was clipped by 0 bases and J by 4 bases; unmatched bases: 13. The CDR3 length is 19 residues. Measured with immunoSEQ multiplex PCR; TCRdb has only the in-frame clones, and not every one. The sample has about 65,000 clones; 75% to 95% are singletons. The source is a woman in her forties or fifties with colorectal cancer. The chain is built from TRBV7-8 and TRBJ2-2; 8 bases match TRBD2. The sequenced material came from PBMCs. In DNA, the CDR3 is TGTGCCAGCAGCTTAGCGCAGAATCTCGGGAGGGCCGGCACCGGGGAGCTGTTTTTT. Its translation: CASSLAQNLGRAGTGELFF.